The clone carrying this T cell receptor (beta chain) was picked up a small number of times. Its antigen is not identified. The data stem from a study of cytomegalovirus exposure and HLA in healthy donors. Study observations and caveats: In an earlier analysis, in roughly 580 donors, most V segments appeared productive either ~90% or ~30% of the time.

The PCR was carried out with 60 Vbeta primers and 13 Jbeta primers. Generated by immunoSEQ multiplex PCR, the TCRdb table keeps only in-frame clones and is missing some. In the table there are around 99,000 clones, 69% of which are singletons. The CDR3 runs to 18 residues. Germline V gene data show CDR1 as LNHDA and CDR2 as SQIVND (reference sequence). The V segment lost 4 bases and the J segment 7 bases; nucleotides outside the gene matches: 19. The material sequenced was PBMCs. This clonotype was obtained from an older woman in good health and CMV-seropositive. The chain combines TRBV19 with TRBJ1-5; 7 positions match TRBD1. For the CDR3, the DNA is TGTGCCAGTAGTAAAAAGGGGGCCGGAACGGAGTCTGGGCAGCCCCAGCATTTT. It encodes CASSKKGAGTESGQPQHF.